One and the same sample provided the 24 T cell receptor beta chains below, sequenced in a study of Ad26.COV2.S vaccination and SARS-CoV-2 variants. TCRdb keeps only in-frame clones here, not all; method: immunoSEQ multiplex PCR. The data show 400,000 to 500,000 clones, roughly 90% seen once. The treatment was: approximately 18 received Ad26.COV2.S at low or high dose, single or two shots; about 5 received placebo; per-sample allocation not given. Sampling was performed 63 days after the first vaccine or placebo injection. This specimen was peripheral blood, taken in a trial of Ad26.COV2.S vaccine versus placebo. These receptors originate from a person between 18 and 65 years old who received the Ad26.COV2.S COVID-19 vaccine or a placebo.

The V gene is TRBV7-2, the J gene TRBJ2-7; TRBD2 is a possible D gene (5 bases). The germline V and J ends were trimmed by 1 base and 5 bases, with 9 bases remaining between them. Germline V gene sequence: CDR1 SGHTA, CDR2 FQGNSA. The CDR3 consists of 13 residues. The CDR3 region is CASSLGGRDEQYF. The CDR3 bases are TGTGCCAGCAGCTTAGGTGGGAGAGACGAGCAGTACTTC.

This clone was seen a few times. V is TRBV5-4 and J is TRBJ2-7; D is uncertain. The CDR3 extends over 12 amino acids. In germline, CDR1 is SGHNT, CDR2 YYREEE (reference sequence). Trimming pared 4 bases from V and 5 bases from J, leaving 10 bases between. CDR3: CASSQGPDEQYF. Written as DNA, the CDR3 is TGTGCCAGCAGCCAAGGACCCGACGAGCAGTACTTC.

V is TRBV12-3 or TRBV12-4 and J is TRBJ1-2, with 7 bases lining up with TRBD1. The V segment lost 6 bases and the J segment 8 bases; nucleotides outside the gene matches: 9. The CDR3 runs 13 residues. In DNA, the CDR3 is TGTGCCAGCAGCTACGACAGGGTGGGAGGCTACACCTTC. Translation: CASSYDRVGGYTF.

V usage is TRBV3-1 (or the pseudogene TRBV3-2) and J usage is TRBJ2-1, with D perhaps matching TRBD1 or TRBD2 (5 bases each). V lost 0 bases, J lost 9 bases, and 9 bases lay in between. This CDR3 has 13 amino acids. The V gene's germline CDR1 is LGHDT and CDR2 YNNKEL (reference sequence). CDR3 bases: TGTGCCAGCAGCCAAGATTCCGGGGCTGAGCAGTTCTTC. Translating gives CASSQDSGAEQFF.

V is TRBV11-1 and J is TRBJ2-1; D is undetermined. Trimming shortened V by 2 bases and J by 8 bases, and 7 bases separated the two germline ends. The CDR3 is 12 residues long. Germline CDR1 reads SGHAT; CDR2 reads FQDESV (reference sequence). CDR3 in DNA: TGTGCCAGCAGCTTATCGGGCTATGAGCAGTTCTTC. This codes for CASSLSGYEQFF.

In its sample, this clone was seen a few times. This chain connects TRBV11-2 to TRBJ1-6, with D hard to call. Germline-derived CDR1 and CDR2 are SGHAT and FQNNGV. V lost 2 bases and J lost 5, with 7 bases in between. The CDR3 runs to 14 residues. CDR3 in DNA: TGTGCCAGCAGCTTATATGGGAATAATTCACCCCTCCACTTT. It is translated as CASSLYGNNSPLHF.

In regard to this clone: The sample contains more than one DNA sequence encoding this CDR3. The CDR3 loop is CASSLAQGNEQFF. The DNA of the CDR3 is TGTGCCAGCAGTTTAGCGCAGGGCAATGAGCAGTTCTTC. This rearrangement joins TRBV12-3 or TRBV12-4 to TRBJ2-1; possible D gene TRBD1, 5 bases. The CDR3 is 13 residues long. Trimming removed 0 bases at V and 6 bases at J, with 6 bases between.

This clone was found once. The rearrangement links TRBV1 to TRBJ2-4; the DNA was not compared with TRBD2, the D call given in the table. TRBV1 counts as a pseudogene. CDR3 size: 20 residues. DNA of the CDR3: TGCACCAGCAGCCAAGACGCGGGTCAGGCGTCTCTTCAGTCCAGAAACATTCAGTACTTC. It codes for CTSSQDAGQASLQSRNIQYF.

The gene calls are TRBV11-2 and TRBJ1-4, with 7 nucleotides matching TRBD1. CDR1 and CDR2 from the germline V gene are SGHAT and FQNNGV. The V and J ends lost 4 bases and 3 bases, in that order; junction bases with no gene match: 5. The CDR3 has 15 amino acids. CDR3 in amino acids: CASSSLGTANEKLFF. As DNA, the CDR3 is TGTGCCAGCAGCTCCCTGGGGACAGCTAATGAAAAACTGTTTTTT.

The J gene is TRBJ1-3, the V gene TRBV29-1; D not certain. Deletions cut 4 bases from V and 9 bases from J, with 16 bases between. This CDR3 comprises 13 residues. Per germline, CDR1 SQVTM and CDR2 ANQGSEA. CDR3 DNA sequence: TGCAGCGTTGTCATGAGTCCCGACCCCACCATATATTTT. Its protein is CSVVMSPDPTIYF.

The V and J genes are TRBV9 and TRBJ2-7, with a possible D match to TRBD1 (5 bases). V gave up 3 bases and J gave up 0 bases, with 13 bases separating them. The V gene's germline CDR1 is SGDLS and CDR2 YYNGEE. The CDR3 covers 15 residues. The CDR3: CASSAQGSSSYEQYF. The DNA for the CDR3 is TGTGCCAGCAGCGCGCAGGGTTCCAGCTCCTACGAGCAGTACTTC.

The V call is TRBV6-5, the J call TRBJ1-3; 7 bases match TRBD1. V lost 2 bases, J lost 2 bases, and 0 bases stayed unmatched. Looked up from germline, CDR1 is MNHEY and CDR2 is SVGAGI. CDR3 length equals 14 residues. The CDR3 bases are TGTGCCAGCAGTTACACAGGGGCTGGAAACACCATATATTTT. It encodes CASSYTGAGNTIYF.

The J gene is TRBJ2-1, the V gene TRBV20-1; perhaps D is TRBD1 or TRBD2 (5 bases each). Trimming cost V 3 bases and J 0 bases, with 12 bases left between them. CDR3 size: 15 residues. CDR1 is DFQATT and CDR2 is SNEGSKA in the germline V gene (reference sequence). The CDR3 bases are TGCAGTGCTAGTAGGGCAGGGAGCTCCTACAATGAGCAGTTCTTC. Translated: CSASRAGSSYNEQFF.

The CDR3 loop reads CASSLAFETGGVETQYF. Here the CDR3 DNA reads TGCGCCAGCAGCTTGGCCTTCGAGACAGGGGGCGTTGAGACCCAGTACTTC. This chain uses TRBV5-1 with TRBJ2-5, with 10 bases identical to TRBD1. The CDR3 covers 17 residues. Germline V gene sequence: CDR1 SGHRS, CDR2 YFSETQ. V dropped 0 bases and J dropped 5; count of bases not matched to a gene: 10. The full variable domain, its missing parts supplied by reference TRBV5-1 and TRBJ2-5, is KAGVTQTPRYLIKTRGQQVTLSCSPISGHRSVSWYQQTPGQGLQFLFEYFSETQRNKGNFPGRFSGRQFSNSRSEMNVSTLELGDSALYLCASSLAFETGGVETQYFGPGTRLLVL.

This chain joins TRBV5-1 and TRBJ2-2; 9 nucleotides match TRBD2. J was trimmed by 4 bases and V by 2 bases; bases with no gene match: 6. The germline V gene encodes CDR1 SGHRS and CDR2 YFSETQ. CDR3 length equals 16 residues. CDR3 region: CASSFRSGGTTGELFF. As DNA, the CDR3 is TGCGCCAGCAGCTTTCGGAGCGGGGGGACCACCGGGGAGCTGTTTTTT.

The chain has TRBV21-1 and TRBJ1-2. TRBV21-1 is a pseudogene locus. This CDR3 has 16 amino acids. The DNA of the CDR3 is TGTGCCAGCAGCAAAGCGTCGGGGGGGACGAACTATGGCTACACCTTC. This gives the protein CASSKASGGTNYGYTF.

This clone was counted once. This chain joins TRBV13 and TRBJ2-3, with 7 bases lining up with TRBD2. V dropped 2 bases and J dropped 5; count of bases not matched to a gene: 4. The CDR3 is 14 amino acids. The germline gives CDR1 PRHDT, CDR2 FYEKMQ (reference sequence). The CDR3, as DNA: TGTGCCAGCAGCTTAAAGCGGGGTAGAGATACGCAGTATTTT. Amino acids: CASSLKRGRDTQYF. The full variable domain, its missing parts supplied by reference TRBV13 and TRBJ2-3, is AAGVIQSPRHLIKEKRETATLKCYPIPRHDTVYWYQQGPGQDPQFLISFYEKMQSDKGSIPDRFSAQQFSDYHSELNMSSLELGDSALYFCASSLKRGRDTQYFGPGTRLTVL.

The J gene is TRBJ2-3, the V gene TRBV6-5; 8 bases fit TRBD2. The CDR3 length is 15 residues. Germline V lookup: CDR1 MNHEY, CDR2 SVGAGI. V was pared by 6 bases and J by 3 bases, with 8 bases of the junction left unmatched. The CDR3 region is CASRKAGEGTDTQYF. The CDR3 DNA follows: TGTGCCAGCAGGAAAGCGGGGGAGGGAACAGATACGCAGTATTTT.

The J gene is TRBJ2-1, the V gene TRBV19; TRBD1 aligns across 8 bases. V trimming: 4 bases; J trimming: 8 bases; junction bases outside the gene matches: 7. The CDR3 sequence is 14 residues long. Germline CDR1 and CDR2: LNHDA and SQIVND (reference sequence). For the CDR3, the DNA is TGTGCCAGTAGTACTCGGACAGGGCCCCATGAGCAGTTCTTC. Protein: CASSTRTGPHEQFF.

This chain uses TRBV11-2 with TRBJ2-2; 10 bases fit TRBD2. In germline, CDR1 is SGHAT, CDR2 FQNNGV. This CDR3 is 16 amino acids long. V shed 4 bases and J 5 bases; nucleotides not matched to a gene: 7. Here the CDR3 reads CASSWSSGGGTGELFF. CDR3 coding DNA: TGTGCCAGCAGCTGGTCTAGCGGGGGAGGAACCGGGGAGCTGTTTTTT. The full variable domain, its missing parts supplied by reference TRBV11-2 and TRBJ2-2, is EAGVAQSPRYKIIEKRQSVAFWCNPISGHATLYWYQQILGQGPKLLIQFQNNGVVDDSQLPKDRFSAERLKGVDSTLKIQPAKLEDSAVYLCASSWSSGGGTGELFFGEGSRLTVL.

This chain connects TRBV11-2 to TRBJ2-7, with D maybe TRBD2 (6 bases). V was trimmed by 5 bases and J by 2 bases, leaving 16 bases between them. The germline CDR1 and CDR2 sequences are SGHAT and FQNNGV. The CDR3 is 15 residues long. The CDR3 sequence is CASSEYTEGTYEQYF. The CDR3 DNA sequence: TGTGCCAGCAGCGAATATACGGAGGGAACCTACGAGCAGTACTTC. The complete variable domain, with remaining parts taken from reference TRBV11-2 and TRBJ2-7, reads EAGVAQSPRYKIIEKRQSVAFWCNPISGHATLYWYQQILGQGPKLLIQFQNNGVVDDSQLPKDRFSAERLKGVDSTLKIQPAKLEDSAVYLCASSEYTEGTYEQYFGPGTRLTVT.

The chain carries TRBV11-2 and TRBJ1-6; 12 positions agree with TRBD1. Germline-derived CDR1 and CDR2 are SGHAT and FQNNGV. The CDR3 is 18 residues long. V shed 3 bases and J 9 bases; nucleotides not matched to a gene: 12. This CDR3 is CASSLGTWGTGGGSPLHF. The CDR3 DNA follows: TGTGCCAGCAGCTTGGGGACCTGGGGGACAGGGGGCGGTTCACCCCTCCACTTT.

The rearrangement uses TRBV11-2 and TRBJ1-2, with TRBD1 as a possible D gene (6 bases). The CDR3 has 14 amino acids. Germline loops: CDR1 SGHAT, CDR2 FQNNGV. With 7 bases removed from V and 2 bases from J, the gap between germline ends came to 14 bases. CDR3 bases: TGTGCCAGCACACAGGGCAAGGGGAACTATGGCTACACCTTC. Protein product: CASTQGKGNYGYTF.

DNA for the CDR3: TGTGCCAGCATAAGCCTTCGCCGGGACAGGGACCACGAGCAGTACTTC. It yields the protein CASISLRRDRDHEQYF. The chain is built from TRBV2 and TRBJ2-7; 9 bases are a match to TRBD1. V was pared by 7 bases and J by 5 bases, with 15 bases of the junction left unmatched. Germline-derived CDR1 and CDR2 are SNHLY and FYNNEI. This CDR3 spans 16 amino acids.